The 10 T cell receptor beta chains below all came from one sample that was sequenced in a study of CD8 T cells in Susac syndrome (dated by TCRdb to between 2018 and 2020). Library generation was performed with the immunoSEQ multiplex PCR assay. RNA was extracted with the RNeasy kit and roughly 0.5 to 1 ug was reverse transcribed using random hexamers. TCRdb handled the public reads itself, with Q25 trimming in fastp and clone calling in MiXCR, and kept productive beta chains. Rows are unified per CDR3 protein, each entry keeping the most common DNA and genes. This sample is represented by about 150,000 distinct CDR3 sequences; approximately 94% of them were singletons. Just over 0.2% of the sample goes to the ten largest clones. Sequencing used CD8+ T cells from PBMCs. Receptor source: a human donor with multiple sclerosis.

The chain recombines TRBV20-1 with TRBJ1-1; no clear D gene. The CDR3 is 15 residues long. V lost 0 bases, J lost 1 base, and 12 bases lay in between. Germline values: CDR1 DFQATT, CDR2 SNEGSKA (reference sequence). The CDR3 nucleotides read TGCAGTGCTAGAGATCACGGCGGGAAGAACACTGAAGCTTTCTTT. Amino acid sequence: CSARDHGGKNTEAFF.

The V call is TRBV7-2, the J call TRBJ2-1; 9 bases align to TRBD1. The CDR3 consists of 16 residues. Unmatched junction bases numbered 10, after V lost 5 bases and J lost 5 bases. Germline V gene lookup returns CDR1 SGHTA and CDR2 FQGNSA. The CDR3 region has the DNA TGTGCCAGCAGCATCAACCGGGACAGGGCCCACAATGAGCAGTTCTTC. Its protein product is CASSINRDRAHNEQFF.

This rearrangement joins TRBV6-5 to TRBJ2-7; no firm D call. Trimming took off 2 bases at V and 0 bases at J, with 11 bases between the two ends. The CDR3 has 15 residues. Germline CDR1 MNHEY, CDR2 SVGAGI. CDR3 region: CASSYGNSGSYEQYF. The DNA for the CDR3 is TGTGCCAGCAGTTACGGGAACTCTGGCTCCTACGAGCAGTACTTC.

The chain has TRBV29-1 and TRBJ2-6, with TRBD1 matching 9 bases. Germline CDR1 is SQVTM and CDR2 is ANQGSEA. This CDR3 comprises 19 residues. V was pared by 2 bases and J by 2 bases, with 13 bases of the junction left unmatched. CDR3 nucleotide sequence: TGCAGCGTTGAAATTCGCCTGGGACAGGGATCTCCTGGGGCCAACGTCCTGACTTTC. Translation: CSVEIRLGQGSPGANVLTF. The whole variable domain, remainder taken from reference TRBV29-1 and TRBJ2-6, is SAVISQKPSRDICQRGTSLTIQCQVDSQVTMMFWYRQQPGQSLTLIATANQGSEATYESGFVIDKFPISRPNLTFSTLTVSNMSPEDSSIYLCSVEIRLGQGSPGANVLTFGAGSRLTVL.

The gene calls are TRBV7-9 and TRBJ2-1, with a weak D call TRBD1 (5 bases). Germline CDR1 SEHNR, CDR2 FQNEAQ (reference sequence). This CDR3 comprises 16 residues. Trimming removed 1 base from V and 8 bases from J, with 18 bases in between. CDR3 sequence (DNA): TGTGCCAGCAGCTTAGAGGGTCGGGCCAGGGCTGATGAGCAGTTCTTC. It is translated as CASSLEGRARADEQFF. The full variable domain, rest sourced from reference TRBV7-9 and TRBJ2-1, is DTGVSQNPRHKITKRGQNVTFRCDPISEHNRLYWYRQTLGQGPEFLTYFQNEAQLEKSRLLSDRFSAERPKGSFSTLEIQRTEQGDSAMYLCASSLEGRARADEQFFGPGTRLTVL.

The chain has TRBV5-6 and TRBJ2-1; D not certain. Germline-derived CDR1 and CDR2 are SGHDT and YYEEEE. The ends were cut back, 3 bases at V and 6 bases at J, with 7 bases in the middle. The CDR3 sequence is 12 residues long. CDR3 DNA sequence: TGTGCCAGCAGCTCCTTCTCCAATGAGCAGTTCTTC. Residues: CASSSFSNEQFF.

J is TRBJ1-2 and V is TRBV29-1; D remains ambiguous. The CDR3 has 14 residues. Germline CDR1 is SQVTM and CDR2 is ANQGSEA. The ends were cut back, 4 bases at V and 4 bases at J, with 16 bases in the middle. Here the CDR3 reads CSVVIPGAAYGYTF. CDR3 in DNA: TGCAGCGTTGTGATACCGGGAGCGGCCTATGGCTACACCTTC.

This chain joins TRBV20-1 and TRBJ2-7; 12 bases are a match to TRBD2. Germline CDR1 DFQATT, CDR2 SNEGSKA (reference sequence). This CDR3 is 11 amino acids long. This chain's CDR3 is CGTSGGPQQYF. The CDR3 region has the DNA TGCGGTACTAGCGGGGGGCCTCAGCAGTACTTC.

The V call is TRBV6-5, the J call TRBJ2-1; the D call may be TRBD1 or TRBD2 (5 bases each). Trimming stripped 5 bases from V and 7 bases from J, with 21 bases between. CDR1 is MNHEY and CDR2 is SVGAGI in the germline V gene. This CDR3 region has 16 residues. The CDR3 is CASSTNSGGLGNEQFF. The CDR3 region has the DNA TGTGCCAGCAGTACTAATAGTGGGGGTCTGGGAAATGAGCAGTTCTTC.

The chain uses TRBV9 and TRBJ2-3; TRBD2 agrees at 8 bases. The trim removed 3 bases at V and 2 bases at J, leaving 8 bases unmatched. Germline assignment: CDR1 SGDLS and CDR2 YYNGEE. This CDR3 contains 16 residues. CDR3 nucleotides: TGTGCCAGCAGCGGACATAGCGGGGAGACCACAGATACGCAGTATTTT. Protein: CASSGHSGETTDTQYF.